This is a list of T cell receptor beta chains from one sample in a study of OX40 agonist ivuxolimab in advanced cancers. Repertoires were generated with immunoSEQ multiplex PCR, while TCRdb's copy carries only in-frame clones and drops some. This sample has tens of thousands of clones; roughly 92% occur once, and the top ten carry less than 7%. This sample comprised CD4+ or CD8+ T cells sorted from blood, obtained in a trial of the OX40 agonist ivuxolimab. These receptors were taken from an adult with an advanced solid tumor such as melanoma, head and neck, liver or kidney cancer. Each CDR3 is given with its conserved first and last residue. D genes are given only for firm matches. Not all rows give a size; the values are once, few, many and, for expanded clones, a class.

J | size | D | V | DNA | CDR3
TRBJ2-1 | NA | NA | TRBV30 | TGTGCCTGGAGTGTAAGCCTTCGGCAGAGCTCCTACAATGAGCAGTTCTTC | CAWSVSLRQSSYNEQFF
TRBJ2-7 | once | NA | TRBV27 | TGTGCCAGCAGTTCGCCGGGACTAAGAGGGGGCGAGCAGTACTTC | CASSSPGLRGGEQYF
TRBJ2-1 | NA | NA | TRBV11-2 | TGTGCCAGCAGCTTAGTTGGGGGACCCAATGAGCAGTTCTTC | CASSLVGGPNEQFF
TRBJ1-1 | NA | NA | TRBV6-1 | TGTGCCAGCAGTGAAGACTCCCCCGGAATAGGGAAGGCTTTCTTT | CASSEDSPGIGKAFF
TRBJ2-7 | NA | NA | TRBV30 | TGTGCCTGGAGTCAGGACTATACGCCTCGGGAGCAGTACTTC | CAWSQDYTPREQYF
TRBJ2-6 | NA | NA | TRBV2 | TGTGCCTCAGAGGCCAACGTCCTGACTTTC | CASEANVLTF
TRBJ1-1 | NA | NA | TRBV7-9 | TGTGCCAGCAGCTTAGTGGGAGTGAACACTGAAGCTTTCTTT | CASSLVGVNTEAFF
TRBJ1-2 | NA | NA | TRBV7-9 | TGTGCCAGCAGCTTAGCGGCTCTCAACTATGGCTACACCTTC | CASSLAALNYGYTF
TRBJ1-1 | NA | NA | TRBV6-5 | TGTGCCAGCAGTTACGGGCAGAGCAGCACTGAAGCTTTCTTT | CASSYGQSSTEAFF
TRBJ2-1 | NA | NA | TRBV1 | TGCACCAGCAGCCAAGCCCCGGGACTAGCGGTATACAATGAGCAGTTCTTC | CTSSQAPGLAVYNEQFF
TRBJ2-5 | once | NA | TRBV7-6 | TGTGCCAGCAGCTTGGACAGCCAAGAGACCCAGTACTTC | CASSLDSQETQYF
TRBJ2-7 | NA | NA | TRBV28 | TGTGCCAGCAGTTTAGGTCACTACGGCTACGAGCAGTACTTC | CASSLGHYGYEQYF
TRBJ2-2 | once | NA | TRBV5-6 | TGTGCCAGCAGCTTGGGTTCCGGGGAGCTGTTTTTT | CASSLGSGELFF
TRBJ1-5 | NA | NA | TRBV4-1 | TGCGCCAGCAGCCAATTCGAAAAGGGTGCCATCCAGCCCCAGCATTTT | CASSQFEKGAIQPQHF
TRBJ1-3 | once | NA | TRBV27 | TGTGCCAGCAGCGGTGATGGAAACACCATATATTTT | CASSGDGNTIYF
TRBJ1-2 | NA | NA | TRBV27 | TGTGCCAGCAGTTTAGGGGCAGGAAACTATGGCTACACCTTC | CASSLGAGNYGYTF
TRBJ2-7 | NA | TRBD1 | TRBV27 | TGTGCCAGCGGGACAGGACCCTCCTACGAGCAGTACTTC | CASGTGPSYEQYF
TRBJ1-1 | medium-sized | NA | TRBV10-1 | TGCGCCAGCAGTGAGTCGACTCCCCCCAAATGGGACACTGAAGCTTTCTTT | CASSESTPPKWDTEAFF
TRBJ2-1 | NA | TRBD1 | TRBV28 | TGTGCCAGCAGTTTAAGAAGCGGGACAGGGGTAATCAATGAGCAGTTCTTC | CASSLRSGTGVINEQFF
TRBJ2-2 | NA | NA | TRBV27 | TGTGCCAGCAGTTTAACCTACACCGGGGAGCTGTTTTTT | CASSLTYTGELFF
TRBJ1-2 | NA | NA | TRBV11-2 | TGTGCCAGCGGGGGGGCGGCTAACTATGGCTACACCTTC | CASGGAANYGYTF
TRBJ1-5 | few | NA | TRBV27 | TGTGCCAGCAGTGGAACAGGGCGCCAGCCCCAGCATTTT | CASSGTGRQPQHF
TRBJ2-7 | NA | NA | TRBV6-4 | TGTGCCAGCAGCGTCAGGGACGGCGCCTACGAGCAGTACTTC | CASSVRDGAYEQYF
TRBJ1-1 | NA | NA | TRBV11-3 | TGTGCCAGCAGCTTCGGGGCTGGCACTGAAGCTTTCTTT | CASSFGAGTEAFF
TRBJ2-7 | NA | NA | TRBV19 | TGTGCCAGTAGTCCAGAACCGGGGGCCTACGAGCAGTACTTC | CASSPEPGAYEQYF
TRBJ2-5 | NA | NA | TRBV27 | TGTGCCAGCAGTTCACTAGGGGGGCAAGAGACCCAGTACTTC | CASSSLGGQETQYF
TRBJ2-7 | NA | TRBD1 | TRBV7-9 | TGTGCCAGCAGCCCTCAAAACAGGGGGCTTGAATTCGAGCAGTACTTC | CASSPQNRGLEFEQYF
TRBJ2-7 | NA | NA | TRBV10-3 | TGTGCCATCAGTGATACGTCACGGGCCTACGAGCAGTACTTC | CAISDTSRAYEQYF
TRBJ1-6 | NA | NA | TRBV4-3 | TGCGCCAGCAGCCAAGAGTCGGGGTATAATTCACCCCTCCACTTT | CASSQESGYNSPLHF
TRBJ2-1 | NA | NA | TRBV5-4 | TGTGCCAGCAGCTTGGCCGGTTGGAATGAGCAGTTCTTC | CASSLAGWNEQFF
TRBJ1-2 | NA | NA | TRBV6-1 | TGTGCCAGCAGTGAAGACTGGCGGGGCAGGGACGATGGCTACACCTTC | CASSEDWRGRDDGYTF
TRBJ2-5 | NA | TRBD2 | TRBV10-3 | TGTGCCATCTCCCTCGCACTAGCGGGAGATCCCCTTGAAGAGACCCAGTACTTC | CAISLALAGDPLEETQYF
TRBJ1-1 | NA | NA | TRBV4-3 | TGCGCCAGCAGCCAAGGTTCGGGCCGGGGGCGCGGCACTGAAGCTTTCTTT | CASSQGSGRGRGTEAFF
TRBJ1-2 | NA | TRBD1 | TRBV7-9 | TGCGCCAGCACCCCCGCAAGAGGGGGCAACTATGGCTACACCTTC | CASTPARGGNYGYTF
TRBJ1-1 | NA | TRBD1 | TRBV2 | TGTGCCAGCAGTTCCGGGACAGGGGGCTACACTGAAGCTTTCTTT | CASSSGTGGYTEAFF
TRBJ2-3 | NA | TRBD1 | TRBV29-1 | TGCAGCGTTGAAGCGGAACAGGGGCGCGGAGATACGCAGTATTTT | CSVEAEQGRGDTQYF
TRBJ1-2 | NA | NA | TRBV10-1 | TGCGCCAGCATATTATTAAGAGGGGCTGGGGGATGCTACACCTTC | CASILLRGAGGCYTF
TRBJ2-7 | NA | TRBD2 | TRBV19 | TGTGCCACCCGGACTAGCGGGAGCTACCACGAGCAGTACTTC | CATRTSGSYHEQYF
TRBJ2-3 | NA | TRBD2 | TRBV27 | TGTGCCAGCAGTTTAGGGACTACAGCAGATACGCAGTATTTT | CASSLGTTADTQYF
TRBJ2-3 | NA | NA | TRBV28 | TGTGCCAGCAGTTCCGGAGGGGGTGGCACAGATACGCAGTATTTT | CASSSGGGGTDTQYF
TRBJ2-7 | NA | NA | TRBV27 | TGTGCCAGCAGTTTAGGCGGTGGGTACGAGCAGTACTTC | CASSLGGGYEQYF
TRBJ1-1 | NA | NA | TRBV7-8 | TGTGCCAGCAGCCTTAGCGCCAGGGCGTGGACTGAAGCTTTCTTT | CASSLSARAWTEAFF
TRBJ2-1 | NA | NA | TRBV14 | TGTGCCAGCAGCCAAGGCCCCTGGGAGGAGAATGAGCAGTTCTTC | CASSQGPWEENEQFF
TRBJ2-7 | NA | NA | TRBV20-1 | TGCAGTGCTAGACTGGGACCCGAGCAGTACTTC | CSARLGPEQYF
TRBJ1-4 | once | TRBD1 | TRBV6-1 | TGTGCCAGCAGTGACATTTGGGACAGGGCTGCTAATGAAAAACTGTTTTTT | CASSDIWDRAANEKLFF
TRBJ2-2 | once | NA | TRBV29-1 | TGCAGCGCCATTGGCGGCACCGGGGAGCTGTTTTTT | CSAIGGTGELFF
TRBJ2-1 | NA | TRBD1 | TRBV19 | TGTGCCAGTAGTCCCGGGACAGGGCCGTATGAGCAGTTCTTC | CASSPGTGPYEQFF
TRBJ2-7 | NA | TRBD2 | TRBV7-9 | TGTGCCAGCAGCTCCCCGACTAGCGGGAGCTCCTACGAGCAGTACTTC | CASSSPTSGSSYEQYF
TRBJ1-5 | NA | NA | TRBV6-6 | TGTGCCAGCAGTTCTAGGGCGGGGGAAGGCAATCAGCCCCAGCATTTT | CASSSRAGEGNQPQHF
TRBJ2-2 | NA | TRBD2 | TRBV6-5 | TGTGCCAGCAGTTATGGGGGGGAGAACACCGGGGAGCTGTTTTTT | CASSYGGENTGELFF
TRBJ1-4 | once | NA | TRBV18 | TGTGCCAGCTCACCGTTTCGGGGGACGACTGATAATGAAAAACTGTTTTTT | CASSPFRGTTDNEKLFF
TRBJ2-7 | once | TRBD2 | TRBV11-2 | TGTGCCAGCAGCAATCTAGCGGGGGTCCGATCCTACGAGCAGTACTTC | CASSNLAGVRSYEQYF
TRBJ2-5 | NA | NA | TRBV2 | TGTGCCAGCACCGAGGGGGGTCCCCAAGAGACCCAGTACTTC | CASTEGGPQETQYF
TRBJ1-2 | NA | NA | TRBV27 | TGTGCCAGCAGTCCCGGACAGAACTATGGCTACACCTTC | CASSPGQNYGYTF
TRBJ1-6 | NA | NA | TRBV5-6 | TGTGCCAGCAGCCCGGGGTACAGCTCCTATAATTCACCCCTCCACTTT | CASSPGYSSYNSPLHF
TRBJ1-2 | NA | NA | TRBV4-1 | TGCGCCAGCAGCCACCTGGGTACCCGGGACGGTAACTATGGCTACACCTTC | CASSHLGTRDGNYGYTF
TRBJ2-1 | NA | NA | TRBV4-1 | TGCGCCAGCAGCCAAGACAGTAGCACCAATGAGCAGTTCTTC | CASSQDSSTNEQFF
TRBJ2-1 | NA | NA | TRBV5-6 | TGTGCCAGCAGCTTCGGGTTTAATGAGCAGTTCTTC | CASSFGFNEQFF